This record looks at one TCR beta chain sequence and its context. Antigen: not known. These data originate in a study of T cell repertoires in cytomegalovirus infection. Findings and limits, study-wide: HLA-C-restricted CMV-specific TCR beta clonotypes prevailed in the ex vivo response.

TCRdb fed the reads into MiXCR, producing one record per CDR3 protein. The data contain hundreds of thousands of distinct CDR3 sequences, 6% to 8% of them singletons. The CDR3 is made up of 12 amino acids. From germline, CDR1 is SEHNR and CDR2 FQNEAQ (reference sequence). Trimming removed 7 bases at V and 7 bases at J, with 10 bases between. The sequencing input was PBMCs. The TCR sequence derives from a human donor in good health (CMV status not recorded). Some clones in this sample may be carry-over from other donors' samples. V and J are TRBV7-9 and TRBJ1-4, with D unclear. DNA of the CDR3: TGTGCCAGCACTGAGACTCCTGAAAAACTGTTTTTT. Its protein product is CASTETPEKLFF. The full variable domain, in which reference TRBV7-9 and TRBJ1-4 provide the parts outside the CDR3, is DTGVSQNPRHKITKRGQNVTFRCDPISEHNRLYWYRQTLGQGPEFLTYFQNEAQLEKSRLLSDRFSAERPKGSFSTLEIQRTEQGDSAMYLCASTETPEKLFFGSGTQLSVL.